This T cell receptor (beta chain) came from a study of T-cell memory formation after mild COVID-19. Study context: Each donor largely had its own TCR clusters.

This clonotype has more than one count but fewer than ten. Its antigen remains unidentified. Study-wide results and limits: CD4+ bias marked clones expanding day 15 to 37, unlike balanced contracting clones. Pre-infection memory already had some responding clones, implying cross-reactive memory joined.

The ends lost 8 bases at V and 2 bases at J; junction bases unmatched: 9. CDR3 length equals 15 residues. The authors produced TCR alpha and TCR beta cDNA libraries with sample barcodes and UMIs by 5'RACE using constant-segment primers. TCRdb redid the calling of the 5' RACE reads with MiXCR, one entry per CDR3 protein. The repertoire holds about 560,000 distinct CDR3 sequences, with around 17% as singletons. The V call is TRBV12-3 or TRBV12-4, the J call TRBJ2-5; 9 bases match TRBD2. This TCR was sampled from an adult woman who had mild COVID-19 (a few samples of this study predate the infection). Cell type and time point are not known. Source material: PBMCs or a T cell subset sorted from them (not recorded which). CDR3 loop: CASGPTLAGQETQYF. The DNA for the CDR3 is TGTGCCAGCGGACCCACTCTAGCGGGGCAAGAGACCCAGTACTTC.